The 13 T cell receptor beta chains in this list originate from one sample, sequenced in a study of cytomegalovirus exposure and HLA in healthy donors. It was with 60 Vbeta and 13 Jbeta primers that the PCR ran. The protocol was immunoSEQ multiplex PCR, while the TCRdb copy is restricted to in-frame clones and leaves out a portion. Of 80,000 to 130,000 clones listed, approximately 70% are singletons. What was sequenced was PBMCs. These receptors all come from a woman aged 18-30 years in good health and CMV-seropositive.

V and J are TRBV28 and TRBJ1-5, with a possible D match to TRBD1 (5 bases). V shed 4 bases and J shed 6 bases, with 13 bases lying between them. The CDR3 sequence is 14 residues long. Germline assignment: CDR1 MDHEN and CDR2 SYDVKM. The DNA for the CDR3 is TGTGCCAGCAGTTCCTTCCAGGGTAGTCAGCCCCAGCATTTT. Residues: CASSSFQGSQPQHF.

The chain has TRBV19 and TRBJ2-2; 8 bases are a match to TRBD2. The CDR3 contains 13 residues. The ends lost 8 bases at V and 6 bases at J; junction bases unmatched: 5. In germline, CDR1 is LNHDA, CDR2 SQIVND (reference sequence). The CDR3 region is CASFSGTSGELFF. CDR3 sequence (DNA): TGTGCCAGTTTTAGCGGGACCTCCGGGGAGCTGTTTTTT. Full variable domain (missing parts from reference TRBV19 and TRBJ2-2): DGGITQSPKYLFRKEGQNVTLSCEQNLNHDAMYWYRQDPGQGLRLIYYSQIVNDFQKGDIAEGYSVSREKKESFPLTVTSAQKNPTAFYLCASFSGTSGELFFGEGSRLTVL.

The chain employs TRBV28 and TRBJ1-2; TRBD1 is a possible D gene (5 bases). This CDR3 is 14 amino acids long. Germline CDR1 and CDR2: MDHEN and SYDVKM. Trimming shortened V by 6 bases and J by 6 bases, and 17 bases separated the two germline ends. This CDR3 is CASSWTSGLNGYTF. The CDR3, as DNA: TGTGCCAGCAGCTGGACATCGGGCTTGAATGGCTACACCTTC.

The V gene is TRBV2, the J gene TRBJ2-7; the D gene is possibly TRBD2 (6 bases). The CDR3 length is 15 residues. The V end lost 4 bases, the J end lost 6 bases, and 19 bases lay between the germline ends. Germline V gene sequence: CDR1 SNHLY, CDR2 FYNNEI. CDR3 sequence: CASSVGVLARGEQYF. The DNA of the CDR3 is TGTGCCAGCAGTGTAGGGGTCCTAGCGAGGGGCGAGCAGTACTTC. The full variable domain, with the rest looked up from reference TRBV2 and TRBJ2-7, is EPEVTQTPSHQVTQMGQEVILRCVPISNHLYFYWYRQILGQKVEFLVSFYNNEISEKSEIFDDQFSVERPDGSNFTLKIRSTKLEDSAMYFCASSVGVLARGEQYFGPGTRLTVT.

The gene calls are TRBV6-6 and TRBJ1-1; the match to TRBD1 covers 7 bases. CDR3 length: 16 amino acids. V lost 6 bases and J lost 1; bases outside the gene matches: 11. Germline V gene lookup returns CDR1 MNHNY and CDR2 SVGAGI (reference sequence). For the CDR3, the DNA is TGTGCCAGCAGGAGCGACAGGGAAGGGTGGAACACTGAAGCTTTCTTT. Its protein is CASRSDREGWNTEAFF.

This clone has a handful of counts. The chain recombines TRBV4-1 with TRBJ1-2; the match to TRBD1 covers 10 bases. After removal of 5 bases from V and 2 bases from J, the junction contained 5 bases not matched to a gene. Looked up from germline, CDR1 is MGHRA and CDR2 is YSYEKL. This CDR3 has 15 amino acids. CDR3 nucleotides: TGCGCCAGCAGCGTCCCGGGACAGGGGAACTATGGCTACACCTTC. It yields the protein CASSVPGQGNYGYTF.

V gene TRBV5-6 combines with J gene TRBJ2-6, with D hard to call. V lost 0 bases and J 2 bases, leaving 6 bases between the germline ends. There are 15 residues in the CDR3. CDR1 SGHDT and CDR2 YYEEEE come from the germline V gene. The CDR3 DNA reads as TGTGCCAGCAGCTTGGGTTTCACTGGGGCCAACGTCCTGACTTTC. It translates to CASSLGFTGANVLTF. The variable domain in full, with the rest retrieved from reference TRBV5-6 and TRBJ2-6, is DAGVTQSPTHLIKTRGQQVTLRCSPKSGHDTVSWYQQALGQGPQFIFQYYEEEERQRGNFPDRFSGHQFPNYSSELNVNALLLGDSALYLCASSLGFTGANVLTFGAGSRLTVL.

The genes are TRBV15 and TRBJ1-2, with 7 bases identical to TRBD1. The V gene end was trimmed by 8 bases and the J gene end by 4 bases; junction bases not matched to a gene: 7. Looked up from germline, CDR1 is LNHNV and CDR2 is YYDKDF (reference sequence). The CDR3 runs 13 residues. CDR3 in amino acids: CATAGDRLYGYTF. CDR3 DNA: TGTGCCACCGCTGGGGACAGACTCTATGGCTACACCTTC.

The genes are TRBV7-2 and TRBJ1-1, with unresolved D. V was pared by 1 base and J by 4 bases, with 10 bases between. Germline CDR1 and CDR2: SGHTA and FQGNSA. This CDR3 comprises 14 residues. CDR3 nucleotides: TGTGCCAGCAGCTTAGGAGGGTGGGGCACTGAAGCTTTCTTT. This translates into CASSLGGWGTEAFF.

The chain carries TRBV10-3 and TRBJ2-1; 8 bases are a match to TRBD1. V was pared by 1 base and J by 7 bases, with 12 bases of the junction left unmatched. Germline CDR1 is ENHRY and CDR2 is SYGVKD. The CDR3 is made up of 17 amino acids. CDR3 DNA: TGTGCCATCAGTGAGTTGACGCAGGGGGCAATTAGAAATGAGCAGTTCTTC. Protein sequence: CAISELTQGAIRNEQFF.

V is TRBV27 and J is TRBJ1-1; possibly TRBD1 for D (6 bases). This CDR3 is 14 amino acids long. With 4 bases removed from V and 0 bases from J, the gap between germline ends came to 9 bases. Germline loops: CDR1 MNHEY, CDR2 SMNVEV (reference sequence). This CDR3 is CASSSGQLNTEAFF. CDR3 sequence (DNA): TGTGCCAGCAGTTCAGGACAGTTGAACACTGAAGCTTTCTTT.

The gene calls are TRBV4-1 and TRBJ2-3; TRBD2 is a possible D gene (5 bases). CDR1 is MGHRA and CDR2 is YSYEKL in the germline V gene. The CDR3 covers 15 residues. V lost 1 base and J lost 2, with 10 bases in between. The CDR3 nucleotides are TGCGCCAGCAGCCAAGTCCTGGACTTCACAGATACGCAGTATTTT. Amino acid sequence: CASSQVLDFTDTQYF.

A few counts support this clone. The chain links TRBV29-1 to TRBJ2-6; possible D gene TRBD2, 5 bases. V lost 5 bases and J 0 bases, leaving 11 bases between the germline ends. The CDR3 contains 15 residues. Germline CDR1 SQVTM, CDR2 ANQGSEA. CDR3 DNA sequence: TGCAGCGTTATTTGGAGGTTCTCTGGGGCCAACGTCCTGACTTTC. Translation: CSVIWRFSGANVLTF.